One sample yielded the 5 T cell receptor beta chains listed below, sequenced in a study of T cells in Graves' hyperthyroidism and ophthalmopathy. TCR beta CDR3 regions were amplified from RNA transcripts. A first-round RT-PCR of the TCR CDR3 used the HTBI primer set. From the multiplex PCR reads, TCRdb called clonotypes with MiXCR, one entry per CDR3 protein. The data show approximately 330,000 distinct CDR3 sequences, around 20% seen once. Sequencing input: blood. The receptor source for this set is a woman aged 50 to 60 with Graves' hyperthyroidism.

This clonotype was counted only a few times. This rearrangement joins TRBV7-6 to TRBJ2-7; 8 bases map to TRBD1. V dropped 4 bases and J dropped 3; count of bases not matched to a gene: 14. This CDR3 is 17 amino acids long. Germline CDR1 SGHVS, CDR2 FNYEAQ. This CDR3 reads CASSSIRRTGTHYEQYF. CDR3 nucleotides: TGTGCCAGCAGCTCCATTAGGAGGACAGGGACGCACTACGAGCAGTACTTC.

In its sample, this clonotype was seen many times. The rearrangement links TRBV2 to TRBJ2-7, with a tentative D call TRBD1 (6 bases). Trimming shortened V by 3 bases and J by 3 bases, and 12 bases separated the two germline ends. In germline, CDR1 is SNHLY, CDR2 FYNNEI. The CDR3 sequence is 14 residues long. The CDR3 DNA follows: TGTGCCAGCAGTGATTTCGAACAGGGCTACGAGCAGTACTTC. Translated, it gives CASSDFEQGYEQYF.

This clonotype showed up just once. The rearrangement uses TRBV7-9 and TRBJ2-5; tentatively, D is TRBD1 (5 bases). The CDR3 has 15 residues. CDR1 SEHNR and CDR2 FQNEAQ come from the germline V gene (reference sequence). The V end lost 1 base, the J end lost 4 bases, and 13 bases lay between the germline ends. CDR3 sequence: CASSLVARGRETQYF. DNA for the CDR3: TGTGCCAGCAGCTTAGTAGCAAGGGGTCGAGAGACCCAGTACTTC.

V gene TRBV6-2 or TRBV6-3 combines with J gene TRBJ1-3, with D hard to call. Germline V gene sequence: CDR1 MNHEY, CDR2 SVGEGT. The CDR3 is made up of 15 amino acids. Trimming shortened V by 5 bases and J by 2 bases, and 13 bases separated the two germline ends. The CDR3 region is CASSNRGRAGNTIYF. The CDR3 DNA follows: TGTGCCAGCAGTAACCGCGGGAGGGCTGGAAACACCATATATTTT.

This clonotype was picked up many times. The V call is TRBV11-2, the J call TRBJ1-1; D unresolved. The CDR3 length is 13 residues. Deletions cut 3 bases from V and 7 bases from J, with 12 bases between. Looked up from germline, CDR1 is SGHAT and CDR2 is FQNNGV. The CDR3 region has the DNA TGTGCCAGCAGCTTTGATCCCCGGGGTGAAGCTTTCTTT. Protein product: CASSFDPRGEAFF.